The entry that follows covers one T cell receptor (beta chain) sequence. Its specificity is unknown. Based on CD45RO/CCR7/CD25/CD127/CD95/CD27, CD4+ regulatory, stem cell-like memory, naive and central memory cells were sorted. The investigators reverse transcribed all of the isolated RNA, so they sequenced expressed TCRB transcripts. This table comes from immunoSEQ multiplex PCR, and its TCRdb copy is limited to in-frame clones, with some not included. The profile shows approximately 52,000 clones, around 60% of them singletons. This sample was included in a study of beta chain features in type 1 diabetes. Study-level points and caveats: People with Type 1 diabetes carried modestly yet significantly shorter TCRB CDR3s in all four CD4+ subsets.

The receptor comes from a woman in her twenties or thirties with type 1 diabetes. Sequenced material: stem cell memory CD4+ T cells from blood.

The CDR3 region is CASSWTGKEQPQHF. The CDR3 nucleotides are TGTGCCAGCAGTTGGACAGGGAAGGAACAGCCCCAGCATTTT. This chain joins TRBV27 and TRBJ1-5; 8 bases fit TRBD1. Germline assignment: CDR1 MNHEY and CDR2 SMNVEV (reference sequence). V was clipped by 4 bases and J by 7 bases; unmatched bases: 6. The CDR3 loop spans 14 amino acids.